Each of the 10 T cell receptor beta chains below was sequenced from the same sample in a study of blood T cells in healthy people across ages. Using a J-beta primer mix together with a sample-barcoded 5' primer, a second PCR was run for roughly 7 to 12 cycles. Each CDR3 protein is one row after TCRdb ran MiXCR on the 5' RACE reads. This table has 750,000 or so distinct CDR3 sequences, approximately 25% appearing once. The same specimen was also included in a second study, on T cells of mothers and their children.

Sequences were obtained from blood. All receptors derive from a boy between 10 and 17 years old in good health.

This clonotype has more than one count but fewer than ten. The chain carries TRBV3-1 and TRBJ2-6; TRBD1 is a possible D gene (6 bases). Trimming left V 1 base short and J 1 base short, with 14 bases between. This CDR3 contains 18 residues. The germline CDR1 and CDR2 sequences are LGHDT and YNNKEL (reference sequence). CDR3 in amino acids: CASSQGKGVGSGANVLTF. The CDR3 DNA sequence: TGTGCCAGCAGCCAAGGGAAGGGGGTTGGATCTGGGGCCAACGTCCTGACTTTC.

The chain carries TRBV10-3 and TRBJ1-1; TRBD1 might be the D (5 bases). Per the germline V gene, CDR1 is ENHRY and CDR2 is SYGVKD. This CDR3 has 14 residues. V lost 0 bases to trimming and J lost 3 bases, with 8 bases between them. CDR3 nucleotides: TGTGCCATCAGTGAGTCAAGAGGGGACACTGAAGCTTTCTTT. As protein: CAISESRGDTEAFF.

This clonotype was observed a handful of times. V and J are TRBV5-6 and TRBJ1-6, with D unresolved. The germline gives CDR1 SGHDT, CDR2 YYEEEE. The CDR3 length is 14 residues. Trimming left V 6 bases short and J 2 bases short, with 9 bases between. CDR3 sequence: CASTLTAYNSPLHF. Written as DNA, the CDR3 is TGTGCCAGCACCTTAACAGCCTATAATTCACCCCTCCACTTT. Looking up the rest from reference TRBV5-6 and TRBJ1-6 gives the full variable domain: DAGVTQSPTHLIKTRGQQVTLRCSPKSGHDTVSWYQQALGQGPQFIFQYYEEEERQRGNFPDRFSGHQFPNYSSELNVNALLLGDSALYLCASTLTAYNSPLHFGNGTRLTVT.

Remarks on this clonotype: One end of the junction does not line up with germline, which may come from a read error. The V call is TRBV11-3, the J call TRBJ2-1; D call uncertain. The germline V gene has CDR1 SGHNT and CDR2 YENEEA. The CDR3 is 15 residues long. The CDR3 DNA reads TGCGCCAGCAGCCAACAACACAACTCCTACAATGAGCAGTTCTTC. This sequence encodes CASSQQHNSYNEQFF.

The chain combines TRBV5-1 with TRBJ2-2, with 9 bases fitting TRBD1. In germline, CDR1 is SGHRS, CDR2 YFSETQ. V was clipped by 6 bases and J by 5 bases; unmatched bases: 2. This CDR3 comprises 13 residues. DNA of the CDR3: TGCGCCAGCAAGACAGGGGGTACCGGGGAGCTGTTTTTT. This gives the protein CASKTGGTGELFF.

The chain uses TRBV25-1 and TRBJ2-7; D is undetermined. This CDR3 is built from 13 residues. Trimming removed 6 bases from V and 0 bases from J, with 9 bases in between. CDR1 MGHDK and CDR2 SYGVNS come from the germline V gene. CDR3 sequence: CASSSRNSYEQYF. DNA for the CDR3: TGTGCCAGCAGCTCCAGGAACTCCTACGAGCAGTACTTC.

As DNA, the CDR3 is TGTGCCAGCAGTATACTGACCGGGACAGCCCAAGAGACCCAGTACTTC. Translated, it gives CASSILTGTAQETQYF. The chain uses TRBV27 and TRBJ2-5, with 7 bases matching TRBD1. The CDR3 length is 16 residues. In germline, CDR1 is MNHEY, CDR2 SMNVEV (reference sequence). Unmatched junction bases numbered 10, after V lost 5 bases and J lost 1 base.

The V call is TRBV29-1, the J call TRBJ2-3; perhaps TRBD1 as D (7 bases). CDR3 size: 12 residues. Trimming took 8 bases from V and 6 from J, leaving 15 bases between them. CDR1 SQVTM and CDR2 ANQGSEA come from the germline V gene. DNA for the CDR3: TGCAGCTCGCAGGGGGGCCCCGATACGCAGTATTTT. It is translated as CSSQGGPDTQYF.

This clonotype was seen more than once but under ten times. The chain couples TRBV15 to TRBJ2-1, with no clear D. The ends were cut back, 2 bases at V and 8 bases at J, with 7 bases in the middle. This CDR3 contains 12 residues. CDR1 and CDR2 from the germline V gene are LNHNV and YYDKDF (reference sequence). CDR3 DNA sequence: TGTGCCACCAGCAGACAGAGACATGAGCAGTTCTTC. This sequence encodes CATSRQRHEQFF.

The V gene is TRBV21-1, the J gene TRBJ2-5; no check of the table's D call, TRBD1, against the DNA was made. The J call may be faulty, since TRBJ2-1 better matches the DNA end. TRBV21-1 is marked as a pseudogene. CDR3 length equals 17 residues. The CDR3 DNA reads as TGTGCCAGCAGCAAAGCGCGCAGGGGGCAAGGGGACAATGAGCAGTTCTTC. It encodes CASSKARRGQGDNEQFF.